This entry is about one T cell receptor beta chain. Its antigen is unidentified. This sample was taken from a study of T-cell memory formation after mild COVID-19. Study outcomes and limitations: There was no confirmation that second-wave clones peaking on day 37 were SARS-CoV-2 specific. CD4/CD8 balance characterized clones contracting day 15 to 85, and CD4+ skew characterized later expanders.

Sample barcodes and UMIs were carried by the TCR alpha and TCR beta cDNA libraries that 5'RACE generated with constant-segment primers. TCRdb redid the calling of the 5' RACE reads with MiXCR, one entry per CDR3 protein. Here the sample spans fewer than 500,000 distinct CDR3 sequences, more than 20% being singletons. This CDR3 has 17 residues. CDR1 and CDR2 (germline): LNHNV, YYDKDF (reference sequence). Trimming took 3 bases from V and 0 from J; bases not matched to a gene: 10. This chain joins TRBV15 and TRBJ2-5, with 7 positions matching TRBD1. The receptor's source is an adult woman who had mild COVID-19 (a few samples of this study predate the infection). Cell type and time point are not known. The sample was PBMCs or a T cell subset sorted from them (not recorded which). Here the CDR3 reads CATSRWGQKNHQETQYF. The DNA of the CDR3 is TGTGCCACCAGCAGGTGGGGACAGAAAAATCACCAAGAGACCCAGTACTTC.